Following are 10 T cell receptor beta chains from one sample sequenced in a study of blood T cell repertoires in COVID-19. The method was immunoSEQ multiplex PCR; TCRdb's version includes in-frame clones alone and lacks a portion of them. This repertoire shows about 110,000 clones, around three quarters found once; its top ten account for about 8.3%. Specimen: peripheral blood. The source of these receptors is a woman in her sixties with acute or convalescent COVID-19.

The V call is TRBV30, the J call TRBJ1-2; D unresolved. V was trimmed by 1 base and J by 0 bases, leaving 9 bases between them. This CDR3 spans 14 amino acids. Germline V lookup: CDR1 GTSNPN, CDR2 SVGIG (reference sequence). The CDR3 DNA reads TGTGCCTGGAGTGGGGCTCAGTCTAACTATGGCTACACCTTC. This sequence encodes CAWSGAQSNYGYTF.

This rearrangement joins TRBV5-8 to TRBJ2-2; D uncertain. Trimming took off 2 bases at V and 6 bases at J, with 5 bases between the two ends. The CDR3 contains 12 residues. Germline CDR1 SGHTS, CDR2 YDEGEE. CDR3: CASSFYSGELFF. The CDR3, as DNA: TGTGCCAGCAGCTTTTATTCCGGGGAGCTGTTTTTT.

This chain links TRBV11-2 with TRBJ2-2; D is possibly TRBD1 (6 bases). V shed 5 bases and J shed 4 bases, with 14 bases lying between them. Germline CDR1 SGHAT, CDR2 FQNNGV. The CDR3 loop spans 15 amino acids. In nucleotides, the CDR3 is TGTGCCAGCAGCACACCGGGACACTTCACCGGGGAGCTGTTTTTT. This codes for CASSTPGHFTGELFF.

This clone appeared a single time. This chain uses TRBV4-2 with TRBJ2-2; tentative D call: TRBD2 (5 bases). The CDR3 spans 15 residues. Germline lookup yields CDR1 LGHNA and CDR2 YNFKEQ. Trimming shortened V by 2 bases and J by 8 bases, and 15 bases separated the two germline ends. This chain's CDR3 is CASSQLLAFGGELFF. CDR3 nucleotide sequence: TGTGCCAGCAGCCAACTCTTAGCGTTCGGTGGGGAGCTGTTTTTT.

This chain uses TRBV5-1 with TRBJ2-5, with 10 nucleotides matching TRBD1. The germline V gene encodes CDR1 SGHRS and CDR2 YFSETQ. After removal of 1 base from V and 4 bases from J, the junction contained 10 bases not matched to a gene. This CDR3 region has 17 residues. The CDR3 is CASSLFGQGGTRETQYF. Here the CDR3 DNA reads TGCGCCAGCAGCTTGTTTGGACAGGGGGGGACTAGAGAGACCCAGTACTTC.

The CDR3 DNA sequence: TGTGCCAGCAGCAAGACAGCAATGAACACTGAAGCTTTCTTT. It encodes CASSKTAMNTEAFF. The chain employs TRBV6-2 or TRBV6-3 and TRBJ1-1; perhaps TRBD1 as D (5 bases). V lost 6 bases and J lost 0, with 11 bases in between. The CDR3 consists of 14 residues. Germline CDR1 reads MNHEY; CDR2 reads SVGEGT.

The chain joins TRBV5-6 to TRBJ1-4, with D possibly matching TRBD1 (5 bases). Trimming took 0 bases from V and 8 from J, leaving 8 bases between them. The CDR3 has 13 amino acids. The germline V gene encodes CDR1 SGHDT and CDR2 YYEEEE. This CDR3 is CASSLAGPEKLFF. The CDR3 DNA is TGTGCCAGCAGCTTGGCAGGGCCCGAAAAACTGTTTTTT.

This clone was recorded a few times. The chain couples TRBV30 to TRBJ1-2; D remains unclear. V lost 2 bases, J lost 6 bases, and 13 bases lay in between. Germline values: CDR1 GTSNPN, CDR2 SVGIG (reference sequence). The length of the CDR3 is 13 residues. CDR3 loop: CAWSWRPTDGYTF. The CDR3 coding sequence is TGTGCCTGGAGTTGGAGACCGACCGATGGCTACACCTTC.

This clone was seen only a few times. The CDR3 here is CASSQRQGGANVLTF. The CDR3 DNA reads TGTGCCAGCAGCCAAAGACAGGGGGGCGCCAACGTCCTGACTTTC. The rearrangement links TRBV14 to TRBJ2-6; 9 bases match TRBD1. With V trimmed by 2 bases and J by 7 bases, 3 bases remained unmatched. The CDR3 consists of 15 residues. The germline V gene has CDR1 SGHDN and CDR2 FVKESK.

CDR3 region: CASSFSGNRNTIYF. The CDR3 DNA sequence: TGTGCCAGCAGTTTTTCAGGGAATCGAAACACCATATATTTT. This rearrangement joins TRBV27 to TRBJ1-3, with D perhaps TRBD1 (5 bases). There are 14 residues in the CDR3. V shed 3 bases and J shed 5 bases, with 11 bases lying between them. In germline, CDR1 is MNHEY, CDR2 SMNVEV (reference sequence).